Here is one T cell receptor (beta chain) with its context. Its antigen is currently not known. Per-base qualities were not stored, and no clone one base away is much larger. The data stem from a study of T cell responses to AZD1222 COVID-19 vaccine (dated by TCRdb to the early 2020s). A note on the overall study: TCR sequencing was performed for more than 230 trial participants, of whom around 210 were given two doses of AZD1222 and around 25 were given two doses of MenACWY control vaccine. Trial participants were enrolled into age subgroups of 18-55, 56-69 and 70-plus years, which contained about 150, 27 and 61 TCR-sequenced participants, respectively.

Study-wide findings and limitations: The 56-69-year group was small, and its depth increase did not reach significance, likely because of low power. Conclusions about previously exposed vaccinees are limited because only six or seven AZD1222 recipients were SARS-CoV-2 seropositive at baseline. After two AZD1222 doses, both the breadth and the depth of spike-specific TCRs were significantly higher than at day 0 and than in MenACWY recipients. Nearly half of unique spike-specific TCRs reportedly recognized epitopes outside regions mutated in the B.1.351 and B.1.1.7 variants. Most participants were white British and females outnumbered males, and the authors suggested that clonal diversity may have been underestimated. The whole spike protein was spanned by vaccine-associated CD4 TCRs, and dominant responses were seen in regions 160-218 and 743-854. No day 14 peak-response samples were available, so repertoires were characterized only after the peak T cell response.

The CDR3 regions of human TCRbeta chains were analyzed by immunosequencing. The paper's data handling went like this. Repertoire TCRs were checked for matches against a reference library of SARS-CoV-2-specific TCRs that had been generated using the MIRA antigen-specificity platform. Breadth meant the fraction of unique TCRs that were SARS-CoV-2-associated, whereas depth meant the fraction of total T cells that were SARS-CoV-2-associated. Each spike-specific TCR was assigned to its reactive spike region and to a CD4 or CD8 class using the MIRA data. Log10-transformed breadth and depth values were compared by one-way ANOVA with Sidak's multiple comparisons tests. Drawn from immuneACCESS, this table holds only the in-frame rearrangements with V and J called that TCRdb kept. Clones are partly lost; checked studies trace under half to an unresolved V gene and leave the rest unexplained. V and J calls plus clone size are reproduced from that table; the DNA served to infer D and trimming. For this sample there are about 160,000 clones; around nine tenths appear just once. About 3.3% of the sample belongs to the ten largest clones.

The time point label for this specimen denotes: about 28 days (+/-7) after the second vaccine dose. AZD1222 recipients with second doses at about 4 weeks or about 12 weeks were pooled, because spike-specific TCR depth and breadth did not differ between schedules. Vaccinee samples were obtained from the UK trials COV001 and COV002, which included a single-blind randomized controlled phase 2/3 trial of AZD1222 (ChAdOx1 nCoV-19) in healthy adults. For TCRbeta chain sequencing, PBMC samples were collected from trial participants at day 0 and at day 28 after the second dose. The clonotype originates from an adult who received the AZD1222 COVID-19 vaccine. The sample here was peripheral blood, taken 28 days after the second AZD1222 dose.

For the CDR3, the sequence is CASSLVNRGQGNTIYF. The bases are TGTGCCAGCAGCTTGGTCAACAGGGGGCAAGGAAACACCATATATTTT. The chain links TRBV5-4 with TRBJ1-3, with 9 junctional bases fitting TRBD1. Looking up the germline V gene (reference sequence) yields CDR1 SGHNT and CDR2 YYREEE. From the cysteine through the phenylalanine, the CDR3 covers 16 amino acids. The sequence is cut down to CDR3 DNA, 48 bases in frame from base 1. Trimming accounts for 0 bases at V and 4 bases at J, while the number of junction bases matched to no gene is 5.